Sequencing of this T cell receptor (beta chain) was carried out in a study of read filtering for tumor transcriptome and immune sequencing. About the study: 8 or 9 patients were R-ISS I, 16 were R-ISS II, roughly 7 were R-ISS III. Transcriptome libraries were built from DNase-treated RNA. IR-seq gave about 3.5 to 11 million TCR reads per sample; RNA-seq gave about 80 to 1,400.

CDR3 length: 15 amino acids. Looked up from germline, CDR1 is MNHNS and CDR2 is SASEGT. V was pared by 7 bases and J by 3 bases, with 18 bases between. This library used roughly 0.4 ug RNA and molecular barcoded adaptors spanning alpha/delta and beta/gamma chains. TCRdb reprocessed the reads via MiXCR and lists one record per CDR3 protein. The sample has around 25,000 distinct CDR3 sequences, about 20% seen once. At the time of active disease, bone marrow was collected from every patient. V usage is TRBV6-1 and J usage is TRBJ1-1; TRBD1 is a possible D gene (5 bases). The receptor's source is a donor at least 40 years old with multiple myeloma. Sequencing was done on a sample of a population of CD138-negative cells sorted from bone marrow. The CDR3 is CASTFYTKGYTEAFF. As DNA, the CDR3 is TGTGCCAGCACCTTCTACACTAAGGGGTACACTGAAGCTTTCTTT.